This entry lists 32 T cell receptor beta chains sequenced from one sample in a study of identical twins. Each CDR3 protein gets one entry after TCRdb re-called the 5' RACE reads with MiXCR. The table includes about 340,000 distinct CDR3 sequences, roughly 10% detected once. The sample consisted of naive T cells sorted from blood. The receptors stem from a woman in her 50s in good health.

This clonotype was counted between two and nine times. This chain links TRBV14 with TRBJ2-7; D possibly corresponds to TRBD2 (5 bases). V lost 4 bases and J 7 bases, leaving 14 bases between the germline ends. The CDR3 has 13 residues. Germline values: CDR1 SGHDN, CDR2 FVKESK. CDR3 DNA: TGTGCCAGCAGCCCTGATGGAGGAGGTGAGCAGTACGTC. It is translated as CASSPDGGGEQYV.

This clonotype was seen a handful of times. The rearrangement links TRBV12-3 or TRBV12-4 to TRBJ1-1; no clear D. V lost 4 bases, J lost 0 bases, and 12 bases lay in between. The CDR3 contains 15 residues. As DNA, the CDR3 is TGTGCCAGCAGTTCTCACAGAAGAATGAACACTGAAGCTTTCTTT. It yields the protein CASSSHRRMNTEAFF.

This clonotype was seen at least ten times. The rearrangement uses TRBV5-1 and TRBJ2-7; weak D call: TRBD1 (6 bases). The CDR3 contains 14 residues. Germline V lookup: CDR1 SGHRS, CDR2 YFSETQ. V was pared by 0 bases and J by 0 bases, with 7 bases between. The CDR3 coding sequence is TGCGCCAGCAGCTTGGTGGGGGCCTCCTACGAGCAGTACTTC. It codes for CASSLVGASYEQYF.

This clonotype was seen many times. This chain uses TRBV7-8 with TRBJ2-1; 10 nucleotides align to TRBD2. V lost 10 bases and J lost 8; bases outside the gene matches: 8. Germline lookup yields CDR1 SGHVS and CDR2 FQNEAQ. This CDR3 region has 13 residues. The CDR3 DNA reads as TGTGCCACCCTAGCGGGAGAGCTCTATGAGCAGTTCTTC. Amino acids: CATLAGELYEQFF.

The V and J genes are TRBV7-2 and TRBJ2-7, with 11 bases that match TRBD2. This CDR3 comprises 15 residues. Germline V gene data show CDR1 as SGHTA and CDR2 as FQGNSA. The V and J ends lost 1 base and 5 bases, in that order; junction bases with no gene match: 4. CDR3 nucleotide sequence: TGTGCCAGCAGCTTAGACTCACTAGCGGGAGACGAGCAGTACTTC. Protein: CASSLDSLAGDEQYF.

The chain recombines TRBV3-1 with TRBJ1-3; maybe TRBD1 (5 bases). V was pared by 1 base and J by 3 bases, with 13 bases between. The CDR3 sequence is 16 residues long. CDR1 and CDR2 from the germline V gene are LGHDT and YNNKEL (reference sequence). The DNA of the CDR3 is TGTGCCAGCAGCCAAGCCCGGGTAACAGGTGGAAACACCATATATTTT. This gives the protein CASSQARVTGGNTIYF.

This clonotype was seen many times. The gene calls are TRBV5-6 and TRBJ1-1, with D unresolved. Germline CDR1 and CDR2: SGHDT and YYEEEE. V lost 4 bases and J lost 2, with 9 bases in between. This CDR3 comprises 13 residues. Here the CDR3 DNA reads TGTGCCAGCAGCCCCGTTGGCAACACTGAAGCTTTCTTT. Translating gives CASSPVGNTEAFF.

In DNA form, the CDR3 reads TGTGCCAGCAGGGGACTAGCGCGAGACACAGATACGCAGTATTTT. This codes for CASRGLARDTDTQYF. This chain connects TRBV2 to TRBJ2-3, with 10 nucleotides matching TRBD2. Germline CDR1 reads SNHLY; CDR2 reads FYNNEI. With 6 bases clipped from V and 2 bases from J, the junction kept 5 bases outside the gene matches. The CDR3 contains 15 residues. The full variable domain, its missing parts supplied by reference TRBV2 and TRBJ2-3, is EPEVTQTPSHQVTQMGQEVILRCVPISNHLYFYWYRQILGQKVEFLVSFYNNEISEKSEIFDDQFSVERPDGSNFTLKIRSTKLEDSAMYFCASRGLARDTDTQYFGPGTRLTVL.

This clonotype occurred many times. The chain joins TRBV12-3 or TRBV12-4 to TRBJ2-1; D is ambiguous. V lost 10 bases and J lost 6, with 13 bases in between. This CDR3 comprises 12 residues. The CDR3 coding sequence is TGTGCCACCTGTTTAGGGTTCAATGAGCAGTTCTTC. The encoded protein is CATCLGFNEQFF.

This clonotype has a count of ten or more. CDR3 DNA: TGTGCCAGCAGTTTATCCCGGGGACGGAAAGGCTACACCTTC. Its protein is CASSLSRGRKGYTF. The chain employs TRBV12-3 or TRBV12-4 and TRBJ1-2; a possible D gene is TRBD1 (5 bases). V was trimmed by 2 bases and J by 8 bases, leaving 15 bases between them. CDR3 length equals 14 residues.

This clonotype was found many times. The chain has TRBV7-9 and TRBJ2-7, with D perhaps TRBD1 or TRBD2 (5 bases each). V was trimmed by 5 bases and J by 1 base, leaving 12 bases between them. CDR1 and CDR2 from the germline V gene are SEHNR and FQNEAQ (reference sequence). This CDR3 contains 14 residues. The CDR3 DNA reads TGTGCCAGCAGCCCGGGACCACAATCCTACGAGCAGTACTTC. Amino acid sequence: CASSPGPQSYEQYF.

This clonotype occurred many times. The rearrangement joins TRBV28 to TRBJ1-1; the match to TRBD1 covers 9 bases. CDR3 size: 15 residues. CDR1 and CDR2 (germline): MDHEN, SYDVKM. With 3 bases clipped from V and 5 bases from J, the junction kept 7 bases outside the gene matches. Here the CDR3 DNA reads TGTGCCAGCAGTTTCCCCGGACAGGGGATGACTGAAGCTTTCTTT. Its translation is CASSFPGQGMTEAFF. The full variable domain, rest sourced from reference TRBV28 and TRBJ1-1, is DVKVTQSSRYLVKRTGEKVFLECVQDMDHENMFWYRQDPGLGLRLIYFSYDVKMKEKGDIPEGYSVSREKKERFSLILESASTNQTSMYLCASSFPGQGMTEAFFGQGTRLTVV.

This clonotype was seen repeatedly, ten times or more. The rearrangement joins TRBV12-5 to TRBJ2-2, with TRBD1 as a possible D gene (5 bases). With 0 bases removed from V and 5 bases from J, the gap between germline ends came to 13 bases. The CDR3 is 16 residues long. Germline CDR1 and CDR2: LGHNT and FRNRAP. CDR3 region: CASGLVLTGTTGELFF. CDR3 nucleotide sequence: TGTGCTAGTGGTTTGGTCCTTACAGGAACTACCGGGGAGCTGTTTTTT.

The rearrangement joins TRBV11-2 to TRBJ2-3, with 10 bases aligning to TRBD2. CDR1 and CDR2 from the germline V gene are SGHAT and FQNNGV. The CDR3 spans 16 residues. The V and J ends lost 3 bases and 6 bases, in that order; junction bases with no gene match: 9. The CDR3 coding sequence is TGTGCCAGCAGCTTGTTACTAGCGGGGCTGGTGGATACGCAGTATTTT. The encoded protein is CASSLLLAGLVDTQYF.

This clonotype was recorded a few times. This rearrangement joins TRBV10-3 to TRBJ2-7; D may match TRBD1 or TRBD2 (5 bases each). CDR1 is ENHRY, CDR2 SYGVKD, per germline. This CDR3 has 13 amino acids. CDR3 nucleotide sequence: TGTGCCATCAGTGATTCCCCCCGGGGCCTGGAGCACGTC. Its translation: CAISDSPRGLEHV.

This clonotype was observed a handful of times. This chain links TRBV11-3 with TRBJ2-6, with TRBD1 as a possible D gene (5 bases). Germline V gives CDR1 SGHNT, CDR2 YENEEA. The CDR3 contains 18 residues. The V end lost 3 bases, the J end lost 2 bases, and 17 bases lay between the germline ends. Here the CDR3 reads CASSFPQPRGPGANVLTF. The CDR3 DNA reads as TGTGCCAGCAGCTTTCCACAGCCTAGGGGCCCTGGGGCCAACGTCCTGACTTTC.

This clonotype turned up a few times. The chain carries TRBV5-5 and TRBJ1-1; D is possibly TRBD1 (5 bases). The CDR3 spans 15 residues. The V gene's germline CDR1 is SGHKS and CDR2 YYEKEE (reference sequence). With 3 bases removed from V and 1 base from J, the gap between germline ends came to 13 bases. The CDR3 spells CASSSRGTANTEAFF. The CDR3, as DNA: TGTGCCAGCAGCTCCCGGGGGACGGCGAACACTGAAGCTTTCTTT. The entire variable domain, with the rest obtained from reference TRBV5-5 and TRBJ1-1, is as follows: DAGVTQSPTHLIKTRGQQVTLRCSPISGHKSVSWYQQVLGQGPQFIFQYYEKEERGRGNFPDRFSARQFPNYSSELNVNALLLGDSALYLCASSSRGTANTEAFFGQGTRLTVV.

The rearrangement links TRBV7-3 to TRBJ1-1; 10 bases are a match to TRBD1. CDR1 and CDR2 (germline): SGHTA, FQGTGA. Trimming at V came to 5 bases and at J to 5 bases, leaving 8 bases not matched to a gene. The CDR3 sequence is 15 residues long. Written as DNA, the CDR3 is TGTGCCAGCAGCCCCGACAGGGGGCCTTTGACTGAAGCTTTCTTT. It yields the protein CASSPDRGPLTEAFF.

The CDR3 here is CASSLARTGLQYQETQYF. The CDR3 nucleotides read TGTGCCAGCAGTTTAGCGAGGACAGGGCTACAGTACCAAGAGACCCAGTACTTC. The rearrangement uses TRBV12-3 or TRBV12-4 and TRBJ2-5; 8 positions match TRBD1. V gave up 0 bases and J gave up 0 bases; unmatched junction bases: 9. CDR3 length equals 18 residues.

This clonotype has a handful of counts. The V and J genes are TRBV2 and TRBJ2-7; D possibly uses TRBD1 or TRBD2 (5 bases each). The CDR3 consists of 15 residues. Between the trimmed V and J ends, which lost 4 bases and 6 bases, there was a span of 19 bases. Germline CDR1 reads SNHLY; CDR2 reads FYNNEI. CDR3: CASSASGPALIEQYF. The CDR3 DNA sequence: TGTGCCAGCAGTGCCTCGGGACCGGCCCTTATCGAGCAGTACTTC.

This chain uses TRBV4-1 with TRBJ1-2; D ambiguous. V lost 0 bases to trimming and J lost 4 bases, with 12 bases between them. CDR1 is MGHRA and CDR2 is YSYEKL in the germline V gene. The length of the CDR3 is 15 residues. CDR3 region: CASSQETTASYGYTF. The DNA for the CDR3 is TGCGCCAGCAGCCAAGAAACCACAGCCAGCTATGGCTACACCTTC.

The CDR3 is CASSERLSSGYTF. The CDR3 coding sequence is TGCGCCAGCAGTGAACGGCTCTCGAGCGGCTACACCTTC. The chain recombines TRBV10-1 with TRBJ1-2; D ambiguous. CDR1 is WNHNN and CDR2 is SYGVQD in the germline V gene (reference sequence). Trimming pared 3 bases from V and 8 bases from J, leaving 13 bases between. CDR3 length: 13 residues.

A few counts support this clonotype. The chain joins TRBV6-5 to TRBJ2-1; 8 nucleotides match TRBD2. J gave up 9 bases and V 2 bases, and 3 bases lay outside the gene matches. Germline V gene sequence: CDR1 MNHEY, CDR2 SVGAGI. The CDR3 is 13 residues long. In DNA, the CDR3 is TGTGCCAGCAGTTACAGCGGGAGCGGTGAGCAGTTCTTC. This encodes CASSYSGSGEQFF.

The gene calls are TRBV12-3 or TRBV12-4 and TRBJ1-2; D is ambiguous. Trimming stripped 2 bases from V and 0 bases from J, with 10 bases between. This CDR3 region has 15 residues. As DNA, the CDR3 is TGTGCCAGCAGTTTACGGGTCACTACTAACTATGGCTACACCTTC. Translated, it gives CASSLRVTTNYGYTF.

This clonotype occurred a few times. This chain joins TRBV6-4 and TRBJ1-2; 7 nucleotides line up with TRBD1. V lost 5 bases to trimming and J lost 4 bases; unmatched junction nucleotides: 4. The germline V gene has CDR1 MRHNA and CDR2 SNTAGT. This CDR3 has 13 residues. In DNA, the CDR3 is TGTGCCAGCAGTCCTACAGGGGTCTATGGCTACACCTTC. Protein: CASSPTGVYGYTF.

The gene calls are TRBV7-3 and TRBJ1-6; no reliable D call. The CDR3 has 15 residues. Germline loops: CDR1 SGHTA, CDR2 FQGTGA. The ends were cut back, 5 bases at V and 2 bases at J, with 10 bases in the middle. CDR3 in DNA: TGTGCCAGCAGCGAGGGAGGCCCCTATAATTCACCCCTCCACTTT. This translates into CASSEGGPYNSPLHF. The full variable domain, completed using reference TRBV7-3 and TRBJ1-6, is GAGVSQTPSNKVTEKGKYVELRCDPISGHTALYWYRQSLGQGPEFLIYFQGTGAADDSGLPNDRFFAVRPEGSVSTLKIQRTERGDSAVYLCASSEGGPYNSPLHFGNGTRLTVT.

As regards this clonotype: The junction and the germline gene differ at one end; a read error may be behind it. V is TRBV5-1 and J is TRBJ2-3; D is uncertain. The CDR3 loop spans 15 amino acids. The germline gives CDR1 SGHRS, CDR2 YFSETQ. The CDR3 sequence: CASSLDGFFTDTRYF. CDR3 DNA sequence: TGCGCCAGCAGCTTGGACGGTTTTTTCACAGATACGCGGTATTTT.

This chain links TRBV24-1 with TRBJ2-1; 9 nucleotides match TRBD1. This CDR3 contains 17 residues. The J segment lost 5 bases and the V segment lost 4 bases, leaving 11 bases of the junction unmatched. Per the germline V gene, CDR1 is KGHDR and CDR2 is SFDVKD. CDR3 DNA: TGTGCCACCAGTGACTACGGACAGGGGTTGGGGGACAATGAGCAGTTCTTC. Encoded protein: CATSDYGQGLGDNEQFF.

This clonotype appeared a few times. The rearrangement joins TRBV10-3 to TRBJ2-7, with TRBD2 matching over 10 bases. Germline CDR1 ENHRY, CDR2 SYGVKD. This CDR3 comprises 13 residues. V trimming: 5 bases; J trimming: 5 bases; junction bases outside the gene matches: 3. The CDR3 protein is CAISKREGDEQYV. CDR3 nucleotides: TGTGCCATCAGTAAGCGGGAGGGAGACGAGCAGTACGTC.

V and J are TRBV3-1 and TRBJ2-3; 12 nucleotides match TRBD2. The ends lost 3 bases at V and 3 bases at J; junction bases unmatched: 1. CDR1 and CDR2 (germline): LGHDT, YNNKEL (reference sequence). This CDR3 has 15 residues. This CDR3 reads CASSHLAGGTDTQYF. CDR3 DNA: TGTGCCAGCAGCCATCTAGCGGGGGGGACAGATACGCAGTATTTT.

In its sample, this clonotype was seen a few times. This chain joins TRBV5-1 and TRBJ1-1, with D unresolved. V lost 0 bases, J lost 2 bases, and 17 bases lay in between. CDR1 is SGHRS and CDR2 is YFSETQ in the germline V gene. This CDR3 is built from 17 residues. This chain's CDR3 is CASSLASGAGFNTEAFF. The DNA for the CDR3 is TGCGCCAGCAGCTTGGCCAGCGGTGCAGGTTTTAACACTGAAGCTTTCTTT.

This clonotype was counted many times. The genes are TRBV6-6 and TRBJ2-7; either TRBD1 or TRBD2 may fit D (5 bases each). This CDR3 contains 17 residues. Germline assignment: CDR1 MNHNY and CDR2 SVGAGI (reference sequence). Trimming stripped 4 bases from V and 0 bases from J, with 19 bases between. CDR3 nucleotides: TGTGCCAGCAGTTTCCTCCAAACCGGGACGCGCTCCTACGAGCAGTACTTC. Translation: CASSFLQTGTRSYEQYF.